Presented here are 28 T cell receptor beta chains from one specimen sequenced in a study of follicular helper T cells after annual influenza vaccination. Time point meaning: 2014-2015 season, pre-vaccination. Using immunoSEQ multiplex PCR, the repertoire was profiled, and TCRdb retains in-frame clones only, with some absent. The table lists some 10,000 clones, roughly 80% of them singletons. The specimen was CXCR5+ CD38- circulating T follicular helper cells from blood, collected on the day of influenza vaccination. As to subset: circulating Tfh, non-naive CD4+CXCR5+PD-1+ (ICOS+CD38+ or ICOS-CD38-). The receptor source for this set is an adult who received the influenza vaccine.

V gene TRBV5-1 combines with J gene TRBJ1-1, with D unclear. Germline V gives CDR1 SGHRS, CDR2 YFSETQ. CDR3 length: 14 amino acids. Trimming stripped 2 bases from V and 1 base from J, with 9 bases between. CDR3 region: CASSLHTANTEAFF. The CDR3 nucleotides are TGCGCCAGCAGCTTACATACAGCGAACACTGAAGCTTTCTTT.

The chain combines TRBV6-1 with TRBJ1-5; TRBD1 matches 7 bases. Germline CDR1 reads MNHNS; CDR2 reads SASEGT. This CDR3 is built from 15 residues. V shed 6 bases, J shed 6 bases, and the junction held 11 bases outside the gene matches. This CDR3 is CASRSGQRHGQPQHF. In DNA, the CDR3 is TGTGCCAGCAGGTCGGGACAGAGGCATGGTCAGCCCCAGCATTTT.

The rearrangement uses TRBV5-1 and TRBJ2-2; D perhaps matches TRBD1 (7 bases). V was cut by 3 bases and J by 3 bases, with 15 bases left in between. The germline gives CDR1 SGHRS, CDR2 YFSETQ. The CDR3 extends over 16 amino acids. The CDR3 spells CASSWAGGTDTGELFF. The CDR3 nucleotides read TGCGCCAGCAGCTGGGCAGGCGGGACAGACACCGGGGAGCTGTTTTTT. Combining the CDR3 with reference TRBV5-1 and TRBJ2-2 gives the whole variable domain KAGVTQTPRYLIKTRGQQVTLSCSPISGHRSVSWYQQTPGQGLQFLFEYFSETQRNKGNFPGRFSGRQFSNSRSEMNVSTLELGDSALYLCASSWAGGTDTGELFFGEGSRLTVL.

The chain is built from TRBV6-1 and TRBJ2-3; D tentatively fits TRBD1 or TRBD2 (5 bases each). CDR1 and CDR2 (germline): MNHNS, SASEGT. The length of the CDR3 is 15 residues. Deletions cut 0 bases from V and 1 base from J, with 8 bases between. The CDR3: CASSEAQGGTDTQYF. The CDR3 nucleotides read TGTGCCAGCAGTGAAGCGCAGGGAGGCACAGATACGCAGTATTTT.

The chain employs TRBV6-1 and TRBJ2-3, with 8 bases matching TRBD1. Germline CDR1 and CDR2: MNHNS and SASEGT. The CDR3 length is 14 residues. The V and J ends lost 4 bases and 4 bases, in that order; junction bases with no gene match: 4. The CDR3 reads CASSAGQGADTQYF. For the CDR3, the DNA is TGTGCCAGCAGTGCCGGACAGGGAGCAGATACGCAGTATTTT.

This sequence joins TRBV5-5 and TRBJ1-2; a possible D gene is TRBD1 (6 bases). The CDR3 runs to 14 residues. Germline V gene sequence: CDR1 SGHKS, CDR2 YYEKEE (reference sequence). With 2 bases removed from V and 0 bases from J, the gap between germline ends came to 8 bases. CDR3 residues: CASSFGQTNYGYTF. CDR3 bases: TGTGCCAGCAGCTTTGGACAGACTAACTATGGCTACACCTTC.

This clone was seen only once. This chain's CDR3 is CASSEGLASYEQYF. The CDR3 coding sequence is TGTGCCAGCAGCGAAGGACTAGCGAGCTACGAGCAGTACTTC. The rearrangement links TRBV7-2 to TRBJ2-7; TRBD2 matches at 9 bases. Germline assignment: CDR1 SGHTA and CDR2 FQGNSA. The CDR3 covers 14 residues. V was clipped by 5 bases and J by 3 bases; unmatched bases: 5.

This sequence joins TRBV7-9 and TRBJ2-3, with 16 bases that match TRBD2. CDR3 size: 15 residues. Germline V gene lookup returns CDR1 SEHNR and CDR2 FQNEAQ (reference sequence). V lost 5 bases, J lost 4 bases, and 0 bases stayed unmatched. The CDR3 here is CASSGTSGGADTQYF. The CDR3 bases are TGTGCCAGCAGCGGGACTAGCGGGGGGGCAGATACGCAGTATTTT.

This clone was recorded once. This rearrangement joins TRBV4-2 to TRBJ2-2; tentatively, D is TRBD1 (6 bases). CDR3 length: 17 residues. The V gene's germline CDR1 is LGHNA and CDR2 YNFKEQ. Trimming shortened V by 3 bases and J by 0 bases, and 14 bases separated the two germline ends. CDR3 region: CASSHPGGGANTGELFF. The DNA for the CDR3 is TGTGCCAGCAGCCACCCTGGGGGCGGAGCGAACACCGGGGAGCTGTTTTTT.

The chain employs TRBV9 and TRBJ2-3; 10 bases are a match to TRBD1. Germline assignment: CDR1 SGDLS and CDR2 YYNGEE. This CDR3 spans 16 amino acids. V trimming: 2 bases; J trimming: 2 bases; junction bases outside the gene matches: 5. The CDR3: CASSVLGTGVTDTQYF. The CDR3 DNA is TGTGCCAGCAGCGTTCTGGGGACAGGGGTCACAGATACGCAGTATTTT.

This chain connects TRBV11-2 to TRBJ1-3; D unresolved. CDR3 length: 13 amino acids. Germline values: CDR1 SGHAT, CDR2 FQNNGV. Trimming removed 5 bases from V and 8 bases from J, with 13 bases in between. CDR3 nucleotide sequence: TGTGCCAGCAGCCCCCAACAAAGAGACACCATATATTTT. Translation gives CASSPQQRDTIYF. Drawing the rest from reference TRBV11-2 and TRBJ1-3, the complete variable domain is EAGVAQSPRYKIIEKRQSVAFWCNPISGHATLYWYQQILGQGPKLLIQFQNNGVVDDSQLPKDRFSAERLKGVDSTLKIQPAKLEDSAVYLCASSPQQRDTIYFGEGSWLTVV.

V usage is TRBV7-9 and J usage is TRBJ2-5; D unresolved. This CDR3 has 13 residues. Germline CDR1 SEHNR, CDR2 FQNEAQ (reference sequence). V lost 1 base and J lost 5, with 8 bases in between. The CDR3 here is CASSLGPWETQYF. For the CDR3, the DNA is TGTGCCAGCAGCTTAGGGCCGTGGGAGACCCAGTACTTC.

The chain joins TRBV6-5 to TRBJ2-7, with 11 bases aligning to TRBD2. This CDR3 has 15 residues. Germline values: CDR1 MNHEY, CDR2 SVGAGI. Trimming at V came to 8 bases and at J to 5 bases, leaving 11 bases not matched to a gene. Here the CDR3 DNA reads TGTGCCAGCTTCCGTAAGACTAGCGGGAAAAACGAGCAGTACTTC. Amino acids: CASFRKTSGKNEQYF.

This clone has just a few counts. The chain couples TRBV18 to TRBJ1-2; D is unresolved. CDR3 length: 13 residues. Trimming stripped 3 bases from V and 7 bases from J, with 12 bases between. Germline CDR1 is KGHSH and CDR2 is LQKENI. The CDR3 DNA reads TGTGCCAGCTCACCGAAGGCTCCTAGTGGCTACACCTTC. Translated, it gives CASSPKAPSGYTF.

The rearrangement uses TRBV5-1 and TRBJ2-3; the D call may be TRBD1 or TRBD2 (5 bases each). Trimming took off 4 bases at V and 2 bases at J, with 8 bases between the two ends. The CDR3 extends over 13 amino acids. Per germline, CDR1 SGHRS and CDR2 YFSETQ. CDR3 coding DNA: TGCGCCAGCAGCCGGGACCACACAGATACGCAGTATTTT. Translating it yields CASSRDHTDTQYF. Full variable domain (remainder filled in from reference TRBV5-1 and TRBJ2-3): KAGVTQTPRYLIKTRGQQVTLSCSPISGHRSVSWYQQTPGQGLQFLFEYFSETQRNKGNFPGRFSGRQFSNSRSEMNVSTLELGDSALYLCASSRDHTDTQYFGPGTRLTVL.

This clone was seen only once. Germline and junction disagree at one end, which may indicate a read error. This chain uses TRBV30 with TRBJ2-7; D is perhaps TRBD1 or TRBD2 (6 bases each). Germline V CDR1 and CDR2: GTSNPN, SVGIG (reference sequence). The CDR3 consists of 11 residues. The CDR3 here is CAWSARGALSF. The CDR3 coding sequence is TGTGCCTGGAGTGCTAGGGGGGCTCTAAGCTTC.

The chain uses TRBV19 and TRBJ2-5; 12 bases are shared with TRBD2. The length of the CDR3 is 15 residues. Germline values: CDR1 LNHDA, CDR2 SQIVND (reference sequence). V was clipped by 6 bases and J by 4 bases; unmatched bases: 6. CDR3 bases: TGTGCCAGTAGCCGAGGGACTAGCGGGCGAGAGACCCAGTACTTC. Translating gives CASSRGTSGRETQYF. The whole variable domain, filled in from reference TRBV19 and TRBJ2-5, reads DGGITQSPKYLFRKEGQNVTLSCEQNLNHDAMYWYRQDPGQGLRLIYYSQIVNDFQKGDIAEGYSVSREKKESFPLTVTSAQKNPTAFYLCASSRGTSGRETQYFGPGTRLLVL.

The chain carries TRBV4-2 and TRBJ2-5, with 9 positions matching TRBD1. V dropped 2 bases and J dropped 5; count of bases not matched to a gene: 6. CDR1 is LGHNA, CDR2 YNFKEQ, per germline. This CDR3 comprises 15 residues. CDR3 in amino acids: CASSQTTGTGETQYF. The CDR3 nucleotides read TGTGCCAGCAGCCAAACGACAGGGACAGGGGAGACCCAGTACTTC.

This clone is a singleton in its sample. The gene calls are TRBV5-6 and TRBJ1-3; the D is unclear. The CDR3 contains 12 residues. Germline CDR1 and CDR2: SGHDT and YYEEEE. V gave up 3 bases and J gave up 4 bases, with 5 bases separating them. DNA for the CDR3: TGTGCCAGCAGCTATGGCGGAAACACCATATATTTT. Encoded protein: CASSYGGNTIYF.

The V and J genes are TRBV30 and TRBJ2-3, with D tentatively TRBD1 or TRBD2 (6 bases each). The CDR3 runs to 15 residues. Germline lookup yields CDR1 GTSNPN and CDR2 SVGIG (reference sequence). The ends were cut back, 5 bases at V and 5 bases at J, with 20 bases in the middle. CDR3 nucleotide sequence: TGTGCCTGGGCAAGGGGGGCAGGGGCGGGAGATACGCAGTATTTT. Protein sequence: CAWARGAGAGDTQYF.

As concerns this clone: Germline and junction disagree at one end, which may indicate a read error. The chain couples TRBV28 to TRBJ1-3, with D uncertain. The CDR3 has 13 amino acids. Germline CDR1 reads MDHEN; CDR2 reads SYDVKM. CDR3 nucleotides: TGTGCCTGCAGAGAAAACTCTGGAAACACCATATATTTT. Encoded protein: CACRENSGNTIYF. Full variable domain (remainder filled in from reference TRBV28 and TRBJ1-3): DVKVTQSSRYLVKRTGEKVFLECVQDMDHENMFWYRQDPGLGLRLIYFSYDVKMKEKGDIPEGYSVSREKKERFSLILESASTNQTSMYLCACRENSGNTIYFGEGSWLTVV.

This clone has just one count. The CDR3 DNA reads as TGTGCCAGCACCATAGCGTTTAGCTCCTACAATGAGCAGTTCTTC. This codes for CASTIAFSSYNEQFF. This chain links TRBV7-2 with TRBJ2-1; a possible D gene is TRBD2 (5 bases). CDR3 length: 15 amino acids. The germline V gene has CDR1 SGHTA and CDR2 FQGNSA. V was trimmed by 7 bases and J by 0 bases, leaving 13 bases between them.

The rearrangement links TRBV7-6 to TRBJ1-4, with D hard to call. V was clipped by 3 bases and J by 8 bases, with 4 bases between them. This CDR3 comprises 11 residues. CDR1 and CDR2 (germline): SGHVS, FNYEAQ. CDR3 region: CASSFGEKLFF. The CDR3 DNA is TGTGCCAGCAGCTTTGGCGAAAAACTGTTTTTT.

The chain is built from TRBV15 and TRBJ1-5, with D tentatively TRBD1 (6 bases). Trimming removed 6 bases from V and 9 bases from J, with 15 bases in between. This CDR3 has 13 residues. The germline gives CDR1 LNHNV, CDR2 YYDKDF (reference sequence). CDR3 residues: CATSAGGGRPQHF. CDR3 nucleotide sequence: TGTGCCACCAGTGCGGGAGGGGGGCGGCCCCAGCATTTT.

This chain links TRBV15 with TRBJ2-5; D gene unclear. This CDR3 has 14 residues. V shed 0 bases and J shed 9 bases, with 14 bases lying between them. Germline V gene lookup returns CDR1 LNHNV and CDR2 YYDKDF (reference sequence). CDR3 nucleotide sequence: TGTGCCACCAGCAGAGATAGGCTAGTCGCGTCCCAGTACTTC. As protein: CATSRDRLVASQYF.

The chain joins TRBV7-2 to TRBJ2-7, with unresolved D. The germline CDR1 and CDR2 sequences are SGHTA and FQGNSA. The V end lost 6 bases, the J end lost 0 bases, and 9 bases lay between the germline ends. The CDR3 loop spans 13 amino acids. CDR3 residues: CASSRSDSYEQYF. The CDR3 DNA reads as TGTGCCAGCAGTCGATCCGACTCCTACGAGCAGTACTTC.

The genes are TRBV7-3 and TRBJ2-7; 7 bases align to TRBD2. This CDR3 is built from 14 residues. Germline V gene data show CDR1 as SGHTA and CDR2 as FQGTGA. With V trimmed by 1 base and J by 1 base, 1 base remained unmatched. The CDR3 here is CASSLMGGSYEQYF. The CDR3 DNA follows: TGTGCCAGCAGCTTAATGGGGGGGTCCTACGAGCAGTACTTC.

The CDR3 reads CAAEGGGTDTQYF. In nucleotides, the CDR3 is TGTGCCGCAGAGGGGGGGGGAACAGATACGCAGTATTTT. This chain links TRBV28 with TRBJ2-3; tentatively, D is TRBD2 (7 bases). V shed 11 bases and J shed 3 bases, with 15 bases lying between them. Germline lookup yields CDR1 MDHEN and CDR2 SYDVKM. The CDR3 covers 13 residues. The full variable domain, with the rest looked up from reference TRBV28 and TRBJ2-3, is DVKVTQSSRYLVKRTGEKVFLECVQDMDHENMFWYRQDPGLGLRLIYFSYDVKMKEKGDIPEGYSVSREKKERFSLILESASTNQTSMYLCAAEGGGTDTQYFGPGTRLTVL.